The sequence of this T cell receptor (beta chain) was determined in a study of response to subunit inactivated influenza vaccine. Study-wide results and limits: That few new T cells are recruited by each seasonal influenza vaccination was the authors' suggestion.

V dropped 0 bases and J dropped 3 bases, with 7 bases sitting between them. This CDR3 has 14 residues. Germline assignment: CDR1 SEHNR and CDR2 FQNEAQ (reference sequence). TCRdb re-called the RT-PCR reads through MiXCR, storing one row per CDR3 protein. This sample has 700,000 to 800,000 distinct CDR3 sequences; 18% occur once, and the top ten carry around 9.9%. Concerning this clonotype itself: Its antigen is not identified.

This specimen consisted of PBMCs from blood, obtained 5 days after vaccination. This clonotype was sampled from a man aged 50-60 years who received an inactivated influenza vaccine. The rearrangement uses TRBV7-9 and TRBJ2-3; D uncertain. CDR3 residues: CASSLAELTDTQYF. As DNA, the CDR3 is TGTGCCAGCAGCTTAGCCGAGCTTACAGATACGCAGTATTTT.